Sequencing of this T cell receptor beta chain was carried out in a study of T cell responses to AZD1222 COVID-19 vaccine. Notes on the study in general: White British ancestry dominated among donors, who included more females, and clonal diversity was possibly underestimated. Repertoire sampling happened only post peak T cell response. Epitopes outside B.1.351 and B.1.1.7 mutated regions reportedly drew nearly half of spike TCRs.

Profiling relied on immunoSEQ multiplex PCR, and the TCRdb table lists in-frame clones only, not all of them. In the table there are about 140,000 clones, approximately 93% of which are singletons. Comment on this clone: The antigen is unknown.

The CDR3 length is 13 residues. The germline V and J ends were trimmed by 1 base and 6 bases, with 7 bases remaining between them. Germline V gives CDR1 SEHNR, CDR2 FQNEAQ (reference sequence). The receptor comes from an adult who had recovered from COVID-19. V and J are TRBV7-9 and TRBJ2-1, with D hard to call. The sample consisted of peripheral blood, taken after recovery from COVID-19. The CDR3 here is CASSLGTLNEQFF. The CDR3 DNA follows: TGTGCCAGCAGCTTAGGGACCCTCAATGAGCAGTTCTTC.